The next 20 T cell receptor beta chains were all read from a single sample in a study of blood T cells in healthy people across ages. Next came a second PCR, run for about 6 to 12 cycles, which used a sample-barcoded 5' primer along with a J-beta primer mix. In TCRdb, the 5' RACE reads were re-called with MiXCR into one record per CDR3 protein. The table records some 920,000 distinct CDR3 sequences, roughly 47% of them present only once. Sequencing input: blood. The receptors stem from an older woman in good health.

This clonotype has more than one count but fewer than ten. The V call is TRBV2, the J call TRBJ1-5, with D possibly matching TRBD1 (6 bases). Trimming pared 4 bases from V and 6 bases from J, leaving 16 bases between. The CDR3 consists of 15 residues. From germline, CDR1 is SNHLY and CDR2 FYNNEI. Here the CDR3 reads CASSGAQGLSQPQHF. The CDR3 DNA sequence: TGTGCCAGCAGTGGGGCACAGGGACTAAGTCAGCCCCAGCATTTT.

This clonotype is a singleton in its sample. This chain joins TRBV15 and TRBJ2-1; the D call may be TRBD1 or TRBD2 (5 bases each). Per germline, CDR1 LNHNV and CDR2 YYDKDF (reference sequence). V was cut by 1 base and J by 8 bases, with 18 bases left in between. This CDR3 spans 16 amino acids. The CDR3 loop reads CATSRGEGIRIYEQFF. Written as DNA, the CDR3 is TGTGCCACCAGCAGAGGAGAGGGGATTAGGATCTATGAGCAGTTCTTC.

This chain links TRBV6-6 with TRBJ1-2; 7 positions agree with TRBD1. The CDR3 sequence is 13 residues long. Losses at the gene ends were 8 bases for V and 7 bases for J; bases not matched to a gene: 10. CDR1 and CDR2 (germline): MNHNY, SVGAGI (reference sequence). CDR3 region: CASWGQSGFGYTF. The CDR3, as DNA: TGTGCCAGCTGGGGACAGTCCGGTTTTGGCTACACCTTC.

The chain employs TRBV20-1 and TRBJ2-7; D remains ambiguous. Near its end, the DNA agrees better with TRBJ2-5, so the J call may be wrong. The length of the CDR3 is 13 residues. The V gene's germline CDR1 is DFQATT and CDR2 SNEGSKA (reference sequence). As DNA, the CDR3 is TGCAGTGCTTCTCGACCCTTCGGAGAGACCCAGTACTTC. As protein: CSASRPFGETQYF.

V gene TRBV12-3 or TRBV12-4 combines with J gene TRBJ2-5; no definite D call. The last part of the DNA fits TRBJ2-7 better; the J call may be wrong. The CDR3 spans 14 residues. The chain's CDR3 is CASSAAPFGGEQYF. The CDR3 DNA sequence: TGTGCCAGCAGCGCTGCACCTTTCGGCGGCGAGCAGTACTTC.

This clonotype has a count of ten or more. The chain joins TRBV12-3 or TRBV12-4 to TRBJ2-7; perhaps TRBD2 as D (5 bases). This CDR3 spans 14 amino acids. The germline V and J ends were trimmed by 6 bases and 5 bases, with 17 bases remaining between them. The CDR3 sequence is CASSPLLASNEQYF. The CDR3 DNA follows: TGTGCCAGCAGCCCTCTCCTGGCTAGCAACGAGCAGTACTTC.

This chain connects TRBV7-9 to TRBJ1-5; perhaps TRBD1 as D (6 bases). The length of the CDR3 is 15 residues. Germline V gene data show CDR1 as SEHNR and CDR2 as FQNEAQ (reference sequence). The V gene lost 6 bases and the J gene lost 3 bases, with 15 bases spanning the gap. CDR3 sequence: CASSNGDTPNQPQHF. CDR3 DNA sequence: TGTGCCAGCAGTAACGGGGACACTCCCAATCAGCCCCAGCATTTT.

The table lists this clonotype with a count of one. The chain recombines TRBV4-3 with TRBJ2-2; no definite D call. V was clipped by 0 bases and J by 3 bases, with 11 bases between them. The CDR3 runs to 16 residues. CDR1 and CDR2 from the germline V gene are LGHNA and YSLEER. This CDR3 reads CASSQDSRLHTGELFF. CDR3 in DNA: TGCGCCAGCAGCCAAGACTCTCGGCTTCACACCGGGGAGCTGTTTTTT.

The chain employs TRBV6-2 or TRBV6-3 and TRBJ2-7, with D perhaps given as TRBD1 or TRBD2 (5 bases each). CDR1 is MNHEY, CDR2 SVGEGT, per germline. V shed 6 bases and J shed 7 bases, with 13 bases lying between them. The CDR3 totals 12 residues. Here the CDR3 reads CASRVGAGEQYF. The CDR3 DNA follows: TGTGCCAGCAGAGTAGGGGCGGGTGAGCAGTACTTC.

On this clonotype: The junction does not match germline at one end; this may be a read error. The rearrangement uses TRBV27 and TRBJ1-2; D may be TRBD1 (6 bases). Germline V CDR1 and CDR2: MNHEY, SMNVEV (reference sequence). CDR3 length: 15 amino acids. Here the CDR3 DNA reads TGTGCCAGCAGTTCGACAGGTTCCCCTAATTATGGCTACACCTTC. Translating it yields CASSSTGSPNYGYTF.

The V call is TRBV12-3 or TRBV12-4, the J call TRBJ2-1; a weak D match, TRBD2 (6 bases). The CDR3 loop spans 14 amino acids. The V end lost 5 bases, the J end lost 5 bases, and 13 bases lay between the germline ends. The CDR3 DNA sequence: TGTGCCAGCAGTCGAGGGACTCCCGACAATGAGCAGTTCTTC. This encodes CASSRGTPDNEQFF.

This clonotype was observed a few times. J is TRBJ2-7 and V is TRBV27, with D maybe TRBD1 (8 bases). Between the trimmed V and J ends, which lost 5 bases and 3 bases, there was a span of 20 bases. In germline, CDR1 is MNHEY, CDR2 SMNVEV (reference sequence). This CDR3 is 16 amino acids long. CDR3 in amino acids: CASSPSTGEGYYEQYF. The CDR3 coding sequence is TGTGCCAGCAGTCCCTCGACAGGGGAGGGTTACTACGAGCAGTACTTC.

This sequence joins TRBV5-1 and TRBJ2-7; D is uncertain. This CDR3 has 12 amino acids. CDR1 is SGHRS, CDR2 YFSETQ, per germline. The V end lost 1 base, the J end lost 5 bases, and 7 bases lay between the germline ends. This CDR3 is CASSLKFDEQYF. CDR3 DNA sequence: TGCGCCAGCAGCTTGAAGTTCGACGAGCAGTACTTC.

There are a few counts of this clonotype. The chain carries TRBV4-3 and TRBJ2-7; TRBD1 or TRBD2 may be the D gene (5 bases each). V was pared by 4 bases and J by 3 bases, with 16 bases between. CDR3 length: 15 amino acids. The germline V gene encodes CDR1 LGHNA and CDR2 YSLEER. The CDR3 bases are TGCGCCAGCAGCCGAGGGACCGCTGATTTCTACGAGCAGTACTTC. Amino acids: CASSRGTADFYEQYF.

This clonotype was found a few times. The chain uses TRBV7-9 and TRBJ2-7; 9 nucleotides line up with TRBD2. CDR1 is SEHNR and CDR2 is FQNEAQ in the germline V gene (reference sequence). The CDR3 loop spans 15 amino acids. Losses at the gene ends were 1 base for V and 4 bases for J; bases not matched to a gene: 5. CDR3 sequence (DNA): TGTGCCAGCAGCTTAGATCTAGCGGGATTATACGAGCAGTACTTC. As protein: CASSLDLAGLYEQYF.

This rearrangement joins TRBV20-1 to TRBJ1-1, with D maybe TRBD1 (5 bases). V shed 0 bases and J shed 5 bases, with 10 bases lying between them. Germline CDR1 and CDR2: DFQATT and SNEGSKA (reference sequence). This CDR3 region has 13 residues. The CDR3: CSAREGVWTEAFF. The CDR3 DNA follows: TGCAGTGCTAGAGAAGGGGTCTGGACTGAAGCTTTCTTT.

The chain has TRBV5-4 and TRBJ2-4; 7 nucleotides align to TRBD2. The J call is in doubt because the DNA end fits TRBJ2-7 better. This CDR3 is 15 amino acids long. CDR1 and CDR2 (germline): SGHNT, YYREEE (reference sequence). The CDR3 DNA reads TGTGCCAGCAGCTTGAGTGGGAGGGCCCCCCACGAGCAGTACTTC. The encoded protein is CASSLSGRAPHEQYF.

The rearrangement joins TRBV29-1 to TRBJ2-1; D is ambiguous. CDR1 and CDR2 (germline): SQVTM, ANQGSEA. V was shortened by 4 bases and J by 8 bases, with 9 bases between the two germline ends. The CDR3 is 11 residues long. CDR3 sequence: CSVVLGYEQFF. The CDR3 DNA follows: TGCAGCGTTGTCTTAGGCTATGAGCAGTTCTTC.

The CDR3 nucleotides are TGTGCCAGCAGCTTAGCGTCGGGCGGTACTAACTATGGCTACACCTTC. Amino acid sequence: CASSLASGGTNYGYTF. J is TRBJ1-2 and V is TRBV7-9, with unresolved D. Trimming took off 0 bases at V and 0 bases at J, with 11 bases between the two ends. This CDR3 has 16 amino acids. Germline V gene data show CDR1 as SEHNR and CDR2 as FQNEAQ (reference sequence).

This sequence joins TRBV27 and TRBJ2-1; D not certain. Germline CDR1 reads MNHEY; CDR2 reads SMNVEV (reference sequence). This CDR3 is 12 amino acids long. V was clipped by 3 bases and J by 3 bases, with 3 bases between them. CDR3 amino acids: CASSFGYNEQFF. CDR3 coding DNA: TGTGCCAGCAGTTTCGGCTACAATGAGCAGTTCTTC.